A single sample gave rise to the 26 T cell receptor beta chains below, sequenced in a study of a mutant IDH1 vaccine in newly diagnosed glioma. The time point here: week 35, safety follow-up. What each vaccine dose contained was 300 ug of mutant IDH1 20-mer peptide, accompanied by topical imiquimod. Their specific antigens are unknown. Measured with immunoSEQ multiplex PCR; TCRdb has only the in-frame clones, and not every one. The sample has about 68,000 clones; 84% are singletons. This material consisted of PBMCs, taken from a glioma patient whose treatment included an IDH1 peptide vaccine. Receptor source: a man between 18 and 35 years old with glioma.

This clone showed up just a few times. The rearrangement uses TRBV7-3 and TRBJ1-1, with 8 positions matching TRBD1. This CDR3 is built from 13 residues. Losses at the gene ends were 5 bases for V and 5 bases for J; bases not matched to a gene: 4. The germline V gene encodes CDR1 SGHTA and CDR2 FQGTGA. The chain's CDR3 is CASSADRATEAFF. The CDR3 DNA reads TGTGCCAGCAGCGCGGACAGGGCTACTGAAGCTTTCTTT.

The V gene is TRBV30, the J gene TRBJ2-5; no firm D call. This CDR3 comprises 14 residues. CDR1 is GTSNPN and CDR2 is SVGIG in the germline V gene (reference sequence). V was trimmed by 0 bases and J by 6 bases, leaving 14 bases between them. CDR3 sequence (DNA): TGTGCCTGGAGTGTGGCGAATTTAGGACAGACCCAGTACTTC. Residues: CAWSVANLGQTQYF.

In this sample, this clone turned up once. CDR3 coding DNA: TGTGCCAGCAGCCCGTTGAGAGATACGCAGTATTTT. Translating it yields CASSPLRDTQYF. J is TRBJ2-3 and V is TRBV5-6, with D uncertain. Germline V gives CDR1 SGHDT, CDR2 YYEEEE. CDR3 size: 12 residues. V lost 4 bases and J 5 bases, leaving 8 bases between the germline ends. The entire variable domain, with the rest obtained from reference TRBV5-6 and TRBJ2-3, is as follows: DAGVTQSPTHLIKTRGQQVTLRCSPKSGHDTVSWYQQALGQGPQFIFQYYEEEERQRGNFPDRFSGHQFPNYSSELNVNALLLGDSALYLCASSPLRDTQYFGPGTRLTVL.

This chain joins TRBV21-1 and TRBJ1-1. TRBV21-1 is reported as a pseudogene. The CDR3 contains 14 residues. The CDR3 bases are TGTGCCAGCAGCAATCATCGGTCCCTCACTGAAGCTTTCTTT. This sequence encodes CASSNHRSLTEAFF.

The rearrangement uses TRBV18 and TRBJ2-7; 9 bases align to TRBD1. With V trimmed by 4 bases and J by 3 bases, 7 bases remained unmatched. Per germline, CDR1 KGHSH and CDR2 LQKENI. There are 15 residues in the CDR3. The CDR3 sequence: CASSLRQGGVYEQYF. In nucleotides, the CDR3 is TGTGCCAGCTCACTAAGACAGGGGGGGGTCTACGAGCAGTACTTC. Looking up the rest from reference TRBV18 and TRBJ2-7 gives the full variable domain: NAGVMQNPRHLVRRRGQEARLRCSPMKGHSHVYWYRQLPEEGLKFMVYLQKENIIDESGMPKERFSAEFPKEGPSILRIQQVVRGDSAAYFCASSLRQGGVYEQYFGPGTRLTVT.

V and J are TRBV19 and TRBJ2-1, with 13 bases that match TRBD2. V gave up 4 bases and J gave up 3 bases; unmatched junction bases: 3. The CDR3 is made up of 16 amino acids. CDR1 and CDR2 from the germline V gene are LNHDA and SQIVND (reference sequence). The CDR3 reads CASSTRTSGSYNEQFF. In DNA, the CDR3 is TGTGCCAGTAGTACTCGGACTAGCGGGAGCTACAATGAGCAGTTCTTC.

The CDR3 loop is CASSEPTYNEQFF. Written as DNA, the CDR3 is TGTGCCAGCAGTGAACCCACGTACAATGAGCAGTTCTTC. V usage is TRBV6-1 and J usage is TRBJ2-1; D gene uncertain. With 2 bases removed from V and 4 bases from J, the gap between germline ends came to 6 bases. CDR3 length equals 13 residues. Germline loops: CDR1 MNHNS, CDR2 SASEGT.

This clone was found a few times. V and J are TRBV7-9 and TRBJ1-1; D ambiguous. V was shortened by 4 bases and J by 0 bases, with 9 bases between the two germline ends. The CDR3 extends over 14 amino acids. Germline assignment: CDR1 SEHNR and CDR2 FQNEAQ (reference sequence). The CDR3 DNA reads as TGTGCCAGCAGCTCTTCGACGGTGAACACTGAAGCTTTCTTT. It codes for CASSSSTVNTEAFF.

The rearrangement uses TRBV27 and TRBJ1-4; TRBD1 might be the D (6 bases). Germline loops: CDR1 MNHEY, CDR2 SMNVEV (reference sequence). The CDR3 contains 18 residues. With 2 bases removed from V and 2 bases from J, the gap between germline ends came to 18 bases. The CDR3 region is CASSLIGEGEGTNEKLFF. CDR3 in DNA: TGTGCCAGCAGTTTAATAGGCGAGGGGGAGGGGACTAATGAAAAACTGTTTTTT.

This chain uses TRBV7-8 with TRBJ1-6, with a weak D call TRBD1 (6 bases). V was trimmed by 1 base and J by 6 bases, leaving 13 bases between them. Germline CDR1 SGHVS, CDR2 FQNEAQ. CDR3 size: 16 residues. In DNA form, the CDR3 reads TGTGCCAGCAGCTTAGTACAGGGACCTTCTAATTCACCCCTCCACTTT. Protein sequence: CASSLVQGPSNSPLHF.

V gene TRBV9 combines with J gene TRBJ1-2; tentatively, D is TRBD1 (5 bases). The CDR3 has 12 amino acids. Germline V CDR1 and CDR2: SGDLS, YYNGEE. The V gene lost 7 bases and the J gene lost 5 bases, with 12 bases spanning the gap. The CDR3 region is CASAGRAYGYTF. CDR3 DNA: TGTGCCAGCGCCGGCAGGGCATATGGCTACACCTTC.

This clone occurred a few times. The chain combines TRBV6-6 with TRBJ1-5, with 8 positions matching TRBD1. CDR3 size: 14 residues. Germline assignment: CDR1 MNHNY and CDR2 SVGAGI (reference sequence). V shed 6 bases, J shed 4 bases, and the junction held 5 bases outside the gene matches. The CDR3 nucleotides are TGTGCCAGCAGCGGACAGGGCGGAAATCAGCCCCAGCATTTT. It yields the protein CASSGQGGNQPQHF.

This clone came up a few times. The chain couples TRBV21-1 to TRBJ1-4; the D call of TRBD1 is as the table states it, not checked on the DNA. TRBV21-1 is noted as a pseudogene. This CDR3 spans 15 amino acids. CDR3 in DNA: TGTGCCAGCAGCAAAGTATCAAGGGGGCAGGGAAAACTGTTTTTT. Translating gives CASSKVSRGQGKLFF.

This chain connects TRBV6-5 to TRBJ2-7; the D gene is possibly TRBD1 (5 bases). There are 15 residues in the CDR3. Germline CDR1 MNHEY, CDR2 SVGAGI. Deletions cut 2 bases from V and 6 bases from J, with 17 bases between. Here the CDR3 reads CASSYGVRVSAEQYF. The CDR3 DNA reads TGTGCCAGCAGTTACGGGGTCAGGGTGAGCGCCGAGCAGTACTTC.

The chain carries TRBV30 and TRBJ1-2; perhaps TRBD1 as D (5 bases). There are 12 residues in the CDR3. Germline-derived CDR1 and CDR2 are GTSNPN and SVGIG (reference sequence). The germline V and J ends were trimmed by 5 bases and 6 bases, with 13 bases remaining between them. In DNA form, the CDR3 reads TGTGCCTGGTCAAGTCCAGGGAATGGCTACACCTTC. This encodes CAWSSPGNGYTF.

J is TRBJ2-3 and V is TRBV9; perhaps TRBD1 as D (5 bases). Trimming shortened V by 0 bases and J by 1 base, and 12 bases separated the two germline ends. Germline CDR1 SGDLS, CDR2 YYNGEE. The CDR3 has 16 residues. The DNA for the CDR3 is TGTGCCAGCAGCGTAGGGGGCCCCCCGGGCACAGATACGCAGTATTTT. Amino acid sequence: CASSVGGPPGTDTQYF.

The chain recombines TRBV11-3 with TRBJ2-7; D may be TRBD2 (6 bases). V was cut by 4 bases and J by 5 bases, with 9 bases left in between. The CDR3 extends over 12 amino acids. From germline, CDR1 is SGHNT and CDR2 YENEEA. This CDR3 reads CASSSGDHEQYF. The CDR3 nucleotides read TGTGCCAGCAGCTCGGGGGACCACGAGCAGTACTTC.

The sample holds one count of this clone. The chain recombines TRBV11-2 with TRBJ2-5; TRBD1 aligns across 7 bases. Trimming at V came to 5 bases and at J to 5 bases, leaving 8 bases not matched to a gene. This CDR3 contains 14 residues. The V gene's germline CDR1 is SGHAT and CDR2 FQNNGV. CDR3 bases: TGTGCCAGCAGCCCACACAGGGGAAGGGAGACCCAGTACTTC. Its protein product is CASSPHRGRETQYF. The full variable domain, completed using reference TRBV11-2 and TRBJ2-5, is EAGVAQSPRYKIIEKRQSVAFWCNPISGHATLYWYQQILGQGPKLLIQFQNNGVVDDSQLPKDRFSAERLKGVDSTLKIQPAKLEDSAVYLCASSPHRGRETQYFGPGTRLLVL.

This clone was found once. The chain combines TRBV27 with TRBJ1-2, with TRBD1 matching 11 bases. V dropped 6 bases and J dropped 3; count of bases not matched to a gene: 6. The germline CDR1 and CDR2 sequences are MNHEY and SMNVEV (reference sequence). The CDR3 loop spans 15 amino acids. The CDR3 region is CASREAGQGDYGYTF. The CDR3 coding sequence is TGTGCCAGCAGGGAGGCGGGACAGGGGGACTATGGCTACACCTTC.

This rearrangement joins TRBV7-9 to TRBJ1-3; 7 bases line up with TRBD1. Germline V gives CDR1 SEHNR, CDR2 FQNEAQ (reference sequence). This CDR3 comprises 12 residues. V shed 7 bases and J 7 bases; nucleotides not matched to a gene: 4. The CDR3 is CASNIQGNTIYF. CDR3 nucleotide sequence: TGTGCCAGCAACATACAGGGGAACACCATATATTTT.

This clone was counted a single time. The chain uses TRBV7-2 and TRBJ2-3; D may be TRBD2 (6 bases). CDR3 size: 12 residues. Germline CDR1 reads SGHTA; CDR2 reads FQGNSA. V was shortened by 4 bases and J by 6 bases, with 8 bases between the two germline ends. The CDR3 protein is CASSSRGDTQYF. CDR3 sequence (DNA): TGTGCCAGCAGCTCTCGGGGGGATACGCAGTATTTT.

In its sample, this clone was seen a few times. J is TRBJ1-1 and V is TRBV19, with D perhaps matching TRBD1 (5 bases). Germline assignment: CDR1 LNHDA and CDR2 SQIVND (reference sequence). CDR3 length: 15 amino acids. Trimming left V 4 bases short and J 4 bases short, with 16 bases between. This chain's CDR3 is CASSTRARGSTEAFF. The CDR3 nucleotides read TGTGCCAGTAGTACCAGGGCGCGGGGGTCCACTGAAGCTTTCTTT.

The CDR3 is CASSPTDSNQPQHF. The CDR3 DNA reads TGTGCCAGCAGCCCCACAGATAGCAATCAGCCCCAGCATTTT. The genes are TRBV7-9 and TRBJ1-5; D remains unclear. In germline, CDR1 is SEHNR, CDR2 FQNEAQ (reference sequence). V dropped 5 bases and J dropped 0 bases, with 8 bases sitting between them. This CDR3 has 14 amino acids. Full variable domain (missing parts from reference TRBV7-9 and TRBJ1-5): DTGVSQNPRHKITKRGQNVTFRCDPISEHNRLYWYRQTLGQGPEFLTYFQNEAQLEKSRLLSDRFSAERPKGSFSTLEIQRTEQGDSAMYLCASSPTDSNQPQHFGDGTRLSIL.

The rearrangement uses TRBV4-3 and TRBJ1-4; D gene uncertain. The length of the CDR3 is 13 residues. V was shortened by 0 bases and J by 13 bases, with 12 bases between the two germline ends. In germline, CDR1 is LGHNA, CDR2 YSLEER. This CDR3 is CASSQEMSRGLFF. In DNA form, the CDR3 reads TGCGCCAGCAGCCAAGAGATGTCCCGGGGACTGTTTTTT.

This rearrangement joins TRBV5-6 to TRBJ2-2; D might be TRBD1 (5 bases). From germline, CDR1 is SGHDT and CDR2 YYEEEE. V dropped 4 bases and J dropped 6 bases, with 13 bases sitting between them. The CDR3 length is 14 residues. The CDR3 coding sequence is TGTGCCAGCAGCCCTGTTTGGGGCGCCGGGGAGCTGTTTTTT. It specifies CASSPVWGAGELFF.

This clone was observed a handful of times. The chain links TRBV30 to TRBJ1-1; TRBD1 agrees at 8 bases. J gave up 1 base and V 4 bases, and 5 bases lay outside the gene matches. Germline-derived CDR1 and CDR2 are GTSNPN and SVGIG (reference sequence). The CDR3 consists of 14 residues. CDR3 sequence reads: CAWITGTGNTEAFF. CDR3 nucleotide sequence: TGTGCCTGGATTACGGGGACAGGGAACACTGAAGCTTTCTTT.